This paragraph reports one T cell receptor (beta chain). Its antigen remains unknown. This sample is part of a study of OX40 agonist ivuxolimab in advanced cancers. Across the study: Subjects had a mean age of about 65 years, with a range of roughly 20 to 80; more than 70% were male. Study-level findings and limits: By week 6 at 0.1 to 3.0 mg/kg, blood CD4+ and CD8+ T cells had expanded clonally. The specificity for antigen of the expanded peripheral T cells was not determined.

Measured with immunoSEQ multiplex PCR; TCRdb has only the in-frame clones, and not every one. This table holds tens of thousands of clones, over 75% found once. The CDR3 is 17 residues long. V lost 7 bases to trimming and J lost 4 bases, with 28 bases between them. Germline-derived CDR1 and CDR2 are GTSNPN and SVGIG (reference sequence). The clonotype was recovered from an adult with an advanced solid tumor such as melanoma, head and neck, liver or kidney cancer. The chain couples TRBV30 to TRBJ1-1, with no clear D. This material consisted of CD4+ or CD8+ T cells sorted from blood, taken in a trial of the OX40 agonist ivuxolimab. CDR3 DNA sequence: TGTGCCTCCCAGTGGAGGGCCCACTCGACATATGGCACTGAAGCTTTCTTT. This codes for CASQWRAHSTYGTEAFF.